This T cell receptor beta chain was recovered during a study of T cell changes during pregnancy in multiple sclerosis (dated by TCRdb to about 2019). Study-level background: In women with multiple sclerosis, the researchers looked at how the T cell repertoire shifted as pregnancy progressed.

With regard to this clone: Its cognate antigen has yet to be identified. No base quality values were provided; no much bigger clone lies one nucleotide off.

The library was generated by the immunoSEQ multiplex PCR assay. Here the immuneACCESS table is served through TCRdb, limited to in-frame sequences with V and J called. Missing clones are a known gap in these copies; in checked studies unresolved V genes cover under half, and the rest lacks a known reason. Within this sample are about 38,000 clones, with around nine tenths of them counted one time only. The leading ten clones occupy around 0.57% of the sample. The sequences come from CD4+ T cells from peripheral blood mononuclear cells, collected before pregnancy. This TCR was sampled from a female donor with multiple sclerosis, enrolled in a pregnancy study.

The nucleotides are TGCGCCAGCAGCACCGGAGGACTTCCCGGAAACACCATATATTTT. The resulting protein is CASSTGGLPGNTIYF. The chain joins TRBV5-1 to TRBJ1-3; the D gene lacks a confident call. The CDR3 holds 15 amino acids from the cysteine to the phenylalanine. Only the CDR3 region is kept as DNA, spanning 45 bases read in frame from base 1. Reading the germline V gene gives CDR1 SGHRS and CDR2 YFSETQ. V drops 4 bases and J drops 4 bases, leaving 15 bases in between.